These 5 T cell receptor beta chains share one sample of origin, sequenced in a study of OX40 agonist ivuxolimab in advanced cancers. Clones were sequenced by immunoSEQ multiplex PCR, and TCRdb holds only the in-frame ones, with some missing. The repertoire consists of 60,000 to 65,000 clones, with 80% to 90% occurring once and the leading ten covering about 12%. Specimen: CD4+ or CD8+ T cells sorted from blood, collected in a trial of the OX40 agonist ivuxolimab. The source of these receptors is an adult with an advanced solid tumor such as melanoma, head and neck, liver or kidney cancer.

As DNA, the CDR3 is TGTGCCAGCAGCCAAAGCCTAGCGGAACTCTACAATGAGCAGTTCTTC. It translates to CASSQSLAELYNEQFF. The V call is TRBV7-7, the J call TRBJ2-1; 7 bases align to TRBD2. V was clipped by 5 bases and J by 3 bases; unmatched bases: 10. CDR1 is SSHAT, CDR2 FNYEAQ, per germline (reference sequence). The CDR3 totals 16 residues.

This clone has just one count. The J gene is TRBJ2-7, the V gene TRBV5-1, with 7 bases matching TRBD1. Germline V CDR1 and CDR2: SGHRS, YFSETQ. V was pared by 4 bases and J by 4 bases, with 8 bases of the junction left unmatched. The CDR3 is 14 amino acids. The CDR3 region is CASSPTGVEYEQYF. The DNA of the CDR3 is TGCGCCAGCAGCCCTACAGGGGTTGAGTACGAGCAGTACTTC. Based on the CDR3 plus reference TRBV5-1 and TRBJ2-7, the full variable domain is KAGVTQTPRYLIKTRGQQVTLSCSPISGHRSVSWYQQTPGQGLQFLFEYFSETQRNKGNFPGRFSGRQFSNSRSEMNVSTLELGDSALYLCASSPTGVEYEQYFGPGTRLTVT.

This chain uses TRBV27 with TRBJ2-1; the match to TRBD2 covers 13 bases. Unmatched junction bases numbered 8, after V lost 4 bases and J lost 8 bases. Germline V gene lookup returns CDR1 MNHEY and CDR2 SMNVEV (reference sequence). This CDR3 comprises 16 residues. CDR3 DNA sequence: TGTGCCAGCAGTTCCTTCACTAGCGGGAGGGCCCATGAGCAGTTCTTC. It specifies CASSSFTSGRAHEQFF.

V usage is TRBV13 and J usage is TRBJ2-3, with TRBD1 identical over 7 bases. Germline V gives CDR1 PRHDT, CDR2 FYEKMQ (reference sequence). This CDR3 comprises 14 residues. V dropped 1 base and J dropped 6; count of bases not matched to a gene: 4. The CDR3 reads CASSLDGRGDTQYF. In nucleotides, the CDR3 is TGTGCCAGCAGCTTAGATGGCAGGGGGGATACGCAGTATTTT.

The chain joins TRBV9 to TRBJ2-3; 8 bases align to TRBD2. Germline assignment: CDR1 SGDLS and CDR2 YYNGEE. J lost 5 bases, V lost 3 bases, and 8 bases had no gene match. This CDR3 is 15 amino acids long. DNA for the CDR3: TGTGCCAGCAGCGCTGGCGGGGGGCGGTTAGATACGCAGTATTTT. Translated, it gives CASSAGGGRLDTQYF. Full variable domain (rest looked up from reference TRBV9 and TRBJ2-3): DSGVTQTPKHLITATGQRVTLRCSPRSGDLSVYWYQQSLDQGLQFLIQYYNGEERAKGNILERFSAQQFPDLHSELNLSSLELGDSALYFCASSAGGGRLDTQYFGPGTRLTVL.